This is a list of T cell receptor beta chains from one sample in a study of T-cell reconstitution after alpha-beta-depleted transplantation in children. TCRdb re-called the PCR reads with MiXCR, one entry per CDR3 protein. The profile shows hundreds of thousands of distinct CDR3 sequences, around 17% of them singletons. Specimen: PBMCs from the stem cell graft donor, collected from the stem cell graft. The receptors were gathered from a human donor who donated a stem cell graft to a child with acute lymphoblastic leukemia. The CDR3 runs from the conserved cysteine through the conserved F or W. D genes are given only for firm matches. Clone size is given for some rows only: seen once, a few or many times, or a class if the clone is expanded.

V gene	clone size	J gene	D gene	CDR3 DNA	CDR3 protein
TRBV20-1	few	TRBJ2-3	NA	TGCAGTGCTAGAGATCAGGAGAATTCCGCAGATACGCAGTATTTT	CSARDQENSADTQYF
TRBV21-1	few	TRBJ1-1	NA	TGTGCCAGCAGCGCCCAAGCTACTGAAGCTTTCTTT	CASSAQATEAFF
TRBV7-9	NA	TRBJ1-1	NA	TGTGCCAGCAGCCGAGCAGGGTTAGGGAACACTGAAGCTTTCTTT	CASSRAGLGNTEAFF
TRBV3-1	NA	TRBJ2-3	TRBD2	TGTGCCAGCAGCCAAGAGATAGCGGGAGTACCAGATACGCAGTATTTT	CASSQEIAGVPDTQYF
TRBV20-1	few	TRBJ1-5	NA	TGCAGTGCTAGGATGGACCTGGGGAATCAGCCCCAGCATTTT	CSARMDLGNQPQHF
TRBV10-3	few	TRBJ2-3	NA	TGTGCCATCAGCCCGGAAGGACAGAGCACAGATACGCAGTATTTT	CAISPEGQSTDTQYF
TRBV7-3	NA	TRBJ1-1	NA	TGTGCCAGCAGCTCCACCCCTAGGGGAAAAGGTGAAGCTTTCTTT	CASSSTPRGKGEAFF
TRBV27	once	TRBJ1-2	NA	TGTGCCAGTACCACTCGTCGAGGGGTCTCCTATAAAGGCTGCACCTTC	CASTTRRGVSYKGCTF
TRBV5-1	many	TRBJ2-5	TRBD2	TGCGCCAGCAGCTTGGCCGTATTACTAGCGGGAGGAGGTGGAGAGACCCAGTACTTC	CASSLAVLLAGGGGETQYF
TRBV29-1	few	TRBJ2-7	NA	TGCAGCGTTGAGTCGGGTCCACTTGGCTCCTACGAGCAGTACTTC	CSVESGPLGSYEQYF
TRBV27	many	TRBJ1-5	NA	TGTGCCAGCAGTTGGGAGCCCTATAGCAATCAGCCCCAGCATTTT	CASSWEPYSNQPQHF
TRBV9	NA	TRBJ1-5	NA	TGTGCCAGCAGCGTAGGGGCAGGGAGGGAGCCCCAGCATTTT	CASSVGAGREPQHF
TRBV10-1	few	TRBJ1-2	NA	TGCGCCAGCGGGGGCAACTATGGCTACACCTTC	CASGGNYGYTF
TRBV7-9	NA	TRBJ2-7	NA	TGTGCCAGCAGCCGACCCAGGGACGAGCAGTACTTC	CASSRPRDEQYF
TRBV14	few	TRBJ2-5	NA	TGTGCCAGCAGCCAAAGACAGCGGCAAGAGACCCAGTACTTC	CASSQRQRQETQYF
TRBV24-1	NA	TRBJ2-3	TRBD2	TGTGCCACCAGTGAATCGACTAGCGGGAGGGGCACAGATACGCAGTATTTT	CATSESTSGRGTDTQYF
TRBV27	NA	TRBJ1-1	NA	TGTGCCAGCAGTTTAAATTGGGCTACTGAAGCTTTCTTT	CASSLNWATEAFF
TRBV9	few	TRBJ1-2	TRBD1	TGTGCCAGCAGCGCGGGTGGGACAGGAGGTGCCTATGGCTACACCTTC	CASSAGGTGGAYGYTF
TRBV3-1	few	TRBJ2-1	NA	TGTGCCAGCAGCAAGATACAAATCAATGAGCAGTTCTTC	CASSKIQINEQFF
TRBV29-1	NA	TRBJ2-3	NA	TGCAGCGTTGAAGAAGGTGGAGATACGCAGTATTTT	CSVEEGGDTQYF
TRBV29-1	few	TRBJ2-2	NA	TGCAGCGTGGACAGAAAGAACACCGGGGAGCTGTTTTTT	CSVDRKNTGELFF
TRBV30	few	TRBJ1-2	NA	TGTGCCTGGAGTGTCGGGAGCGAAGGAAACTATGGCTACACCTTC	CAWSVGSEGNYGYTF